The TCR beta chain under discussion was sequenced for a study of neoadjuvant nivolumab and ipilimumab in lung cancer. The wider study: Nivolumab 3 mg/kg was given days 1, 15 and 29, plus ipilimumab 1 mg/kg day 1 in combination.

Germline V gene data show CDR1 as SGHVS and CDR2 as FQNEAQ. V shed 5 bases and J shed 5 bases, with 15 bases lying between them. This CDR3 has 15 residues. Clones were sequenced by immunoSEQ multiplex PCR, and TCRdb holds only the in-frame ones, with some missing. Of about 10,000 clones listed, around 81% are singletons. The sequencing used peripheral blood, collected before neoadjuvant nivolumab, alone or with ipilimumab. The sequence was collected from an adult with non-small cell lung cancer. The genes are TRBV7-8 and TRBJ2-2, with D perhaps assigned TRBD1 or TRBD2 (7 bases each). The CDR3 region has the DNA TGTGCCAGCAGCCCCCAGGGGGGACTAACCGGGGAGCTGTTTTTT. Residues: CASSPQGGLTGELFF.